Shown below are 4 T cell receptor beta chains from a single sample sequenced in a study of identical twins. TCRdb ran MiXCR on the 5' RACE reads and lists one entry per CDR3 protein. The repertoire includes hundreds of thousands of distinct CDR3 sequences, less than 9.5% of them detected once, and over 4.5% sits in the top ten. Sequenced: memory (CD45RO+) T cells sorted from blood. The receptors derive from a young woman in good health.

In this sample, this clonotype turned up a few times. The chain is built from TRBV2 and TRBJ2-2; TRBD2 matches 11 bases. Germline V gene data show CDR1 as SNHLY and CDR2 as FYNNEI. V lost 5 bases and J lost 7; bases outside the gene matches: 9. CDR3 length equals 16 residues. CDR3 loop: CASSLAVAGGFGELFF. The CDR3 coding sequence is TGTGCCAGCAGTCTCGCGGTAGCGGGAGGGTTCGGGGAGCTGTTTTTT. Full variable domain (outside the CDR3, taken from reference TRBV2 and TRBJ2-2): EPEVTQTPSHQVTQMGQEVILRCVPISNHLYFYWYRQILGQKVEFLVSFYNNEISEKSEIFDDQFSVERPDGSNFTLKIRSTKLEDSAMYFCASSLAVAGGFGELFFGEGSRLTVL.

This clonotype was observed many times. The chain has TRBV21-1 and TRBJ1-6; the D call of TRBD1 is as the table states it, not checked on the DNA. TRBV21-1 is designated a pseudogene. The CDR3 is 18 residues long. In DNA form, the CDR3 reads TGTGCCAGCACCCAAATTAACAACAGGGGGGAACCCTGTCCACCCCTCCACTTT. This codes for CASTQINNRGEPCPPLHF.

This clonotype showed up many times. This chain's CDR3 is CASSSPPAVETQYF. DNA of the CDR3: TGCGCCAGCAGTAGTCCCCCAGCTGTCGAGACCCAGTACTTC. V and J are TRBV10-2 and TRBJ2-5, with D unclear. Trimming shortened V by 5 bases and J by 5 bases, and 15 bases separated the two germline ends. Germline V lookup: CDR1 WSHSY, CDR2 SAAADI. The CDR3 has 14 amino acids.

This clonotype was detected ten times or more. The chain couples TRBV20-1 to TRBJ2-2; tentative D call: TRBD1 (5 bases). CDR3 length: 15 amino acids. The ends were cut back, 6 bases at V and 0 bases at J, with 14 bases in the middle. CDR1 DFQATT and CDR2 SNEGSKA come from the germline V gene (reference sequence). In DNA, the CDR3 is TGCAGTGCCATCATGACAGTGGCGAACACCGGGGAGCTGTTTTTT. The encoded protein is CSAIMTVANTGELFF.